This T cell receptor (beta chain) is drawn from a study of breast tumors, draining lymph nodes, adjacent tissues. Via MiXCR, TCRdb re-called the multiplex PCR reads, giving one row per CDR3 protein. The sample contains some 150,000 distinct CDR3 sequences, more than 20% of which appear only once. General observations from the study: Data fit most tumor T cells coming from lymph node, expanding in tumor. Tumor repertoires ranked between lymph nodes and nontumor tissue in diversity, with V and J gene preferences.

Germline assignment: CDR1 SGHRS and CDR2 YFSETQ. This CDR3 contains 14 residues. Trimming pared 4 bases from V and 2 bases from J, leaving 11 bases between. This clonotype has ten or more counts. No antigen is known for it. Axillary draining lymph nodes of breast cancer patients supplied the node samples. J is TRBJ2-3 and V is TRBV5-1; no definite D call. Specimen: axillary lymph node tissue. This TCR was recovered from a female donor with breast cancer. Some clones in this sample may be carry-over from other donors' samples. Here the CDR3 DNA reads TGCGCCAGCAGCCGATCGACTTACACAGATACGCAGTATTTT. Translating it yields CASSRSTYTDTQYF.